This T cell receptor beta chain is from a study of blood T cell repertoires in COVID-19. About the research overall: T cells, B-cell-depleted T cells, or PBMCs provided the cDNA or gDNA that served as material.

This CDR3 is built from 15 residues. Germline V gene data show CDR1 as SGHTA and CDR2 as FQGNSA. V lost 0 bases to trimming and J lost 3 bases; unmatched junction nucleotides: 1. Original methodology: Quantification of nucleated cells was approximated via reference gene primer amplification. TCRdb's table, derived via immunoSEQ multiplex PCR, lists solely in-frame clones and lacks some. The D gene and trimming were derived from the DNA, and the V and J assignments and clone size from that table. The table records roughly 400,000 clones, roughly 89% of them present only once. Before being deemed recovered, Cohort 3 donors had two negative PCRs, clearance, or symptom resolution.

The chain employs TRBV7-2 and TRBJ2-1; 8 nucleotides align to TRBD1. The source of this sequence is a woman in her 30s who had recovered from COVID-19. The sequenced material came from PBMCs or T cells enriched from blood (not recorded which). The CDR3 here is CASSLATGGYNEQFF. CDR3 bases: TGTGCCAGCAGCTTAGCAACAGGGGGCTACAATGAGCAGTTCTTC.